This T cell receptor beta chain originates from a study of PD-1 blockade in classical Hodgkin lymphoma. General study results and limits: Baseline diversity was lower in partial responders and progressors than complete responders.

Method: immunoSEQ multiplex PCR; TCRdb's copy keeps in-frame clones and lacks some. This table holds tens of thousands of clones, around 85% found once. With regard to this clone: Its antigen is not identified.

Time point specified: cycle 4 day 1 (C4D1), after 6 weeks of nivolumab. Brentuximab vedotin exposure varied among the patients, all of whom had relapsed after autologous stem cell transplantation. The sequences come from peripheral blood mononuclear cells (PBMCs), collected before the fourth cycle of nivolumab. The receptor's source is a human donor with classical Hodgkin lymphoma.

The CDR3 DNA follows: TGTGCCAGCAGCCCTACGACAAGTGCGGCGAGGGGCTACACCTTC. It yields the protein CASSPTTSAARGYTF. The chain has TRBV9 and TRBJ1-2; D remains unclear. The CDR3 contains 15 residues. The germline V gene has CDR1 SGDLS and CDR2 YYNGEE. V was cut by 4 bases and J by 8 bases, with 21 bases left in between.